The 26 T cell receptor beta chains below come from one sample, sequenced in a study of OX40 agonist ivuxolimab in advanced cancers. TCRdb's copy holds only in-frame clones and misses some; the assay was immunoSEQ multiplex PCR. The data show some 37,000 clones, about 81% seen once. This specimen consisted of CD4+ or CD8+ T cells sorted from blood, obtained in a trial of the OX40 agonist ivuxolimab. Source of these receptors: an adult with an advanced solid tumor such as melanoma, head and neck, liver or kidney cancer.

The chain is built from TRBV18 and TRBJ2-7, with TRBD1 matching 8 bases. The CDR3 length is 13 residues. Germline values: CDR1 KGHSH, CDR2 LQKENI. With 5 bases clipped from V and 6 bases from J, the junction kept 6 bases outside the gene matches. The CDR3 sequence: CASSDGQGFEQYF. The DNA for the CDR3 is TGTGCCAGCTCAGATGGACAGGGATTCGAGCAGTACTTC.

The J gene is TRBJ1-1, the V gene TRBV9; tentatively, D is TRBD1 (6 bases). Trimming cost V 0 bases and J 1 base, with 10 bases left between them. The length of the CDR3 is 15 residues. Germline V lookup: CDR1 SGDLS, CDR2 YYNGEE. The CDR3 reads CASSVGGAGNTEAFF. CDR3 sequence (DNA): TGTGCCAGCAGCGTAGGGGGGGCAGGGAACACTGAAGCTTTCTTT.

This sequence joins TRBV4-2 and TRBJ2-3; 8 bases align to TRBD2. Germline lookup yields CDR1 LGHNA and CDR2 YNFKEQ. There are 16 residues in the CDR3. V gave up 1 base and J gave up 3 bases; unmatched junction bases: 6. The DNA of the CDR3 is TGTGCCAGCAGCCAAGGTACGGGAGGGCCTACAGATACGCAGTATTTT. Translated: CASSQGTGGPTDTQYF.

The J gene is TRBJ1-1, the V gene TRBV6-1, with 9 nucleotides matching TRBD1. Germline CDR1 reads MNHNS; CDR2 reads SASEGT. The CDR3 totals 14 residues. V lost 6 bases to trimming and J lost 4 bases; unmatched junction nucleotides: 6. CDR3 bases: TGTGCCAGCAGGGCCTACAGGGGGCCCACTGAAGCTTTCTTT. It yields the protein CASRAYRGPTEAFF.

J is TRBJ2-1 and V is TRBV4-3; D not certain. V was trimmed by 0 bases and J by 7 bases, leaving 7 bases between them. CDR1 LGHNA and CDR2 YSLEER come from the germline V gene. The CDR3 sequence is 13 residues long. The CDR3 region is CASSQDSGNEQFF. As DNA, the CDR3 is TGCGCCAGCAGCCAAGACTCTGGTAATGAGCAGTTCTTC.

This clone was counted between two and nine times. This CDR3 is CASSLGPVAGGRETQYF. DNA for the CDR3: TGTGCCAGCAGTTTAGGGCCGGTAGCGGGGGGGCGGGAGACCCAGTACTTC. The J gene is TRBJ2-5, the V gene TRBV28; 11 positions agree with TRBD2. The CDR3 sequence is 17 residues long. In germline, CDR1 is MDHEN, CDR2 SYDVKM. V lost 2 bases, J lost 5 bases, and 10 bases stayed unmatched.

The chain recombines TRBV6-1 with TRBJ1-5, with 9 bases identical to TRBD1. CDR3 size: 16 residues. Germline-derived CDR1 and CDR2 are MNHNS and SASEGT. V trimming: 4 bases; J trimming: 4 bases; junction bases outside the gene matches: 8. CDR3 sequence reads: CASSVQGALENQPQHF. The CDR3 DNA reads as TGTGCCAGCAGTGTACAGGGGGCGTTGGAAAATCAGCCCCAGCATTTT.

This chain connects TRBV7-2 to TRBJ2-7, with D maybe TRBD1 (5 bases). The V gene lost 5 bases and the J gene lost 1 base, with 18 bases spanning the gap. The CDR3 loop spans 16 amino acids. CDR1 and CDR2 from the germline V gene are SGHTA and FQGNSA. CDR3 in DNA: TGTGCCAGCAGCAGACGTTCAGGGAAAGAATCCTACGAGCAGTACTTC. Translation: CASSRRSGKESYEQYF.

V usage is TRBV27 and J usage is TRBJ2-2; TRBD1 is a possible D gene (5 bases). Between the trimmed V and J ends, which lost 7 bases and 5 bases, there was a span of 11 bases. The CDR3 has 13 amino acids. Per the germline V gene, CDR1 is MNHEY and CDR2 is SMNVEV (reference sequence). The CDR3 sequence is CASKLGATGELFF. CDR3 bases: TGTGCCAGCAAGCTAGGGGCGACCGGGGAGCTGTTTTTT.

The rearrangement uses TRBV7-8 and TRBJ1-5; no clear D. The CDR3 has 13 residues. V was shortened by 1 base and J by 7 bases, with 8 bases between the two germline ends. Looked up from germline, CDR1 is SGHVS and CDR2 is FQNEAQ. The DNA of the CDR3 is TGTGCCAGCAGCTTAGGAATCAGCCAGCCCCAGCATTTT. Amino acids: CASSLGISQPQHF.

This clone was seen once. The chain recombines TRBV19 with TRBJ1-1; D is unclear. This CDR3 comprises 15 residues. Germline values: CDR1 LNHDA, CDR2 SQIVND (reference sequence). V lost 6 bases, J lost 5 bases, and 19 bases lay in between. This CDR3 is CASRREGMMRTEAFF. DNA for the CDR3: TGTGCCAGTAGGAGGGAGGGAATGATGAGGACTGAAGCTTTCTTT.

As concerns this clone: Other DNA sequences in this specimen translate into the identical CDR3. This rearrangement joins TRBV28 to TRBJ1-2, with a possible D match to TRBD1 (5 bases). The V end lost 3 bases, the J end lost 6 bases, and 8 bases lay between the germline ends. The CDR3 covers 12 residues. CDR1 and CDR2 (germline): MDHEN, SYDVKM. The CDR3 nucleotides read TGTGCCAGCAGTTTGTTCAGGGATGGCTACACCTTC. It translates to CASSLFRDGYTF.

The V gene is TRBV14, the J gene TRBJ2-1; D might be TRBD2 (6 bases). V lost 4 bases to trimming and J lost 0 bases, with 13 bases between them. The CDR3 sequence is 16 residues long. Germline CDR1 SGHDN, CDR2 FVKESK. The CDR3 region is CASSPAGLFSYNEQFF. CDR3 coding DNA: TGTGCCAGCAGCCCCGCGGGACTCTTCTCCTACAATGAGCAGTTCTTC.

This clone was found once. The chain uses TRBV27 and TRBJ2-3, with D perhaps TRBD1 (5 bases). V was pared by 9 bases and J by 2 bases, with 12 bases between. The CDR3 length is 13 residues. CDR1 is MNHEY and CDR2 is SMNVEV in the germline V gene (reference sequence). The DNA of the CDR3 is TGTGCCAGTCCCGACAGATACACAGATACGCAGTATTTT. Protein product: CASPDRYTDTQYF.

A note on this clone: The junction differs from germline at one of its ends, possibly a read error. The genes are TRBV6-1 and TRBJ2-7; D is uncertain. In germline, CDR1 is MNHNS, CDR2 SASEGT. CDR3 length equals 13 residues. Here the CDR3 reads CASREEFTYEQYF. The CDR3, as DNA: TGTGCCAGCAGGGAAGAGTTTACCTACGAGCAGTACTTC.

V usage is TRBV4-1 and J usage is TRBJ1-4; no clear D gene. V dropped 4 bases and J dropped 3 bases, with 12 bases sitting between them. The length of the CDR3 is 15 residues. The germline V gene has CDR1 MGHRA and CDR2 YSYEKL. The CDR3: CASSRLEGANEKLFF. Written as DNA, the CDR3 is TGCGCCAGCAGCCGCCTCGAGGGTGCTAATGAAAAACTGTTTTTT.

The chain uses TRBV30 and TRBJ1-2; TRBD1 matches 7 bases. The V and J ends lost 3 bases and 11 bases, in that order; junction bases with no gene match: 15. Germline CDR1 GTSNPN, CDR2 SVGIG (reference sequence). The CDR3 sequence is 14 residues long. CDR3 nucleotides: TGTGCCTGGAGCCGGGACAGCACCCCGTTGCTATACACCTTC. Protein product: CAWSRDSTPLLYTF.

As concerns this clone: This CDR3 is also generated by other DNA sequences in the sample. The rearrangement joins TRBV7-9 to TRBJ2-3; TRBD1 might be the D (5 bases). Deletions cut 1 base from V and 4 bases from J, with 9 bases between. The CDR3 runs 14 residues. The V gene's germline CDR1 is SEHNR and CDR2 FQNEAQ (reference sequence). CDR3 residues: CASSLGGASDTQYF. In DNA form, the CDR3 reads TGTGCCAGCAGCTTAGGTGGGGCCTCAGATACGCAGTATTTT.

The V call is TRBV9, the J call TRBJ1-1; TRBD1 matches at 8 bases. The germline V gene has CDR1 SGDLS and CDR2 YYNGEE. The CDR3 extends over 13 amino acids. The junction had 7 bases not matched to a gene; V was cut back by 4 bases and J by 8 bases. The CDR3 DNA reads TGTGCCAGCAGCATCTCGCAGGGGGCCGAAGCTTTCTTT. Protein product: CASSISQGAEAFF.

The rearrangement links TRBV5-4 to TRBJ2-3; the D is unclear. Germline V gives CDR1 SGHNT, CDR2 YYREEE (reference sequence). V was cut by 4 bases and J by 6 bases, with 21 bases left in between. CDR3 length: 16 amino acids. This chain's CDR3 is CASSAPKIKALDTQYF. Written as DNA, the CDR3 is TGTGCCAGCAGCGCACCCAAGATCAAGGCCTTGGATACGCAGTATTTT.

The V gene is TRBV11-2, the J gene TRBJ2-5; D is perhaps TRBD1 (5 bases). Germline V gives CDR1 SGHAT, CDR2 FQNNGV. Trimming removed 4 bases at V and 2 bases at J, with 8 bases between. The CDR3 has 13 amino acids. The CDR3 here is CASSSRVQETQYF. The CDR3, as DNA: TGTGCCAGCAGCTCCAGGGTTCAAGAGACCCAGTACTTC.

The chain combines TRBV19 with TRBJ1-1; no clear D gene. CDR3 length equals 13 residues. V shed 6 bases and J shed 7 bases, with 15 bases lying between them. Germline assignment: CDR1 LNHDA and CDR2 SQIVND (reference sequence). The CDR3 sequence: CASRVSWENEAFF. The CDR3 DNA is TGTGCCAGTAGAGTGAGCTGGGAAAATGAAGCTTTCTTT.

V usage is TRBV18 and J usage is TRBJ2-7, with TRBD2 matching 8 bases. Losses at the gene ends were 4 bases for V and 1 base for J; bases not matched to a gene: 6. This CDR3 comprises 15 residues. Germline values: CDR1 KGHSH, CDR2 LQKENI. CDR3 nucleotide sequence: TGTGCCAGCTCACAACCGGGACTAGGGTCCTACGAGCAGTACTTC. It yields the protein CASSQPGLGSYEQYF.

The rearrangement joins TRBV28 to TRBJ2-3; D remains ambiguous. This CDR3 is 13 amino acids long. The germline V gene encodes CDR1 MDHEN and CDR2 SYDVKM. V lost 1 base to trimming and J lost 4 bases, with 6 bases between them. CDR3 nucleotides: TGTGCCAGCAGTTTATTCCTAGCAGATACGCAGTATTTT. It specifies CASSLFLADTQYF. Together with reference TRBV28 and TRBJ2-3, the CDR3 gives the full variable domain: DVKVTQSSRYLVKRTGEKVFLECVQDMDHENMFWYRQDPGLGLRLIYFSYDVKMKEKGDIPEGYSVSREKKERFSLILESASTNQTSMYLCASSLFLADTQYFGPGTRLTVL.

The chain uses TRBV11-2 and TRBJ1-1; D gene unclear. Germline CDR1 and CDR2: SGHAT and FQNNGV. V was trimmed by 2 bases and J by 5 bases, leaving 9 bases between them. The CDR3 has 13 residues. The CDR3 DNA sequence: TGTGCCAGCAGCTTAAACTGGGAAACTGAAGCTTTCTTT. Protein product: CASSLNWETEAFF.

The rearrangement links TRBV18 to TRBJ1-2; D remains unclear. Germline CDR1 reads KGHSH; CDR2 reads LQKENI. CDR3 length: 14 residues. V shed 0 bases and J shed 2 bases, with 7 bases lying between them. The CDR3 loop reads CASSPPKPNYGYTF. CDR3 in DNA: TGTGCCAGCTCACCACCCAAACCCAACTATGGCTACACCTTC.